The 32 T cell receptor beta chains below all came from one sample that was sequenced in a study of beta chain features in type 1 diabetes (dated by TCRdb to the late 2010s). Library method: the immunoSEQ multiplex PCR assay. The High Capacity cDNA Reverse Transcription Kit was used to reverse transcribe all of the isolated RNA, meaning that expressed TCRB transcripts were what got sequenced. Imported from immuneACCESS, the table was reduced by TCRdb to in-frame sequences with V and J called. These copies leave out some clones; in studies compared against another copy, an unresolved V gene accounts for under half, and the cause of the remainder is not known. The sample contains 500,000 to 700,000 clones, 15% to 19% of them found a single time. The ten most abundant clones make up around 0.095% of the sample. The material sequenced was naive CD4+ T cells from blood. This specimen's cell subset or site label, interpreted: true naive CD4+ T cells. The receptors derive from a man between 18 and 35 years old in good health.

This clone has only a few counts. This chain uses TRBV28 with TRBJ1-5; TRBD1 aligns across 11 bases. Trimming took 3 bases from V and 2 from J; bases not matched to a gene: 6. The CDR3 runs to 17 residues. Looked up from germline, CDR1 is MDHEN and CDR2 is SYDVKM. The CDR3 loop reads CASSFRGQGVRNQPQHF. DNA of the CDR3: TGTGCCAGCAGTTTTCGGGGACAGGGGGTCCGCAATCAGCCCCAGCATTTT.

J is TRBJ2-7 and V is TRBV6-5; the D gene is possibly TRBD2 (6 bases). The CDR3 extends over 14 amino acids. The germline V and J ends were trimmed by 0 bases and 2 bases, with 8 bases remaining between them. In germline, CDR1 is MNHEY, CDR2 SVGAGI. The CDR3 DNA reads as TGTGCCAGCAGTTACTCGGAGCGGGCCTACGAGCAGTACTTC. The encoded protein is CASSYSERAYEQYF.

This clone was seen more than once but under ten times. The chain recombines TRBV11-2 with TRBJ2-3; tentative D call: TRBD2 (6 bases). Germline assignment: CDR1 SGHAT and CDR2 FQNNGV. Trimming took off 5 bases at V and 5 bases at J, with 11 bases between the two ends. The CDR3 loop spans 13 amino acids. CDR3 sequence reads: CASSPTGLDTQYF. Written as DNA, the CDR3 is TGTGCCAGCAGCCCAACGGGACTAGATACGCAGTATTTT.

This clone has more than one count but fewer than ten. This sequence joins TRBV18 and TRBJ2-7; D is unresolved. The CDR3 length is 13 residues. The germline gives CDR1 KGHSH, CDR2 LQKENI. The V gene lost 4 bases and the J gene lost 2 bases, with 9 bases spanning the gap. CDR3 in DNA: TGTGCCAGCTCACAGACGCTGCCCTACGAGCAGTACTTC. Its translation is CASSQTLPYEQYF.

This clone appeared once. This chain connects TRBV7-3 to TRBJ2-1; D is ambiguous. CDR3 length: 14 residues. Germline V gene sequence: CDR1 SGHTA, CDR2 FQGTGA. The V end was cut by 4 bases, the J end by 6 bases, with 13 bases between. Written as DNA, the CDR3 is TGTGCCAGCAGCTATCCGGGCCGTCTCAATGAGCAGTTCTTC. This encodes CASSYPGRLNEQFF.

This clone was detected a few times. V is TRBV29-1 and J is TRBJ2-7; D is possibly TRBD1 (7 bases). Looked up from germline, CDR1 is SQVTM and CDR2 is ANQGSEA. V lost 7 bases, J lost 7 bases, and 20 bases lay in between. The CDR3 sequence is 13 residues long. The CDR3 DNA reads TGCAGCGCTTCCGGACAGGCCGCGGGAGAGCAGTACTTC. Protein sequence: CSASGQAAGEQYF.

This clone has at least ten counts. The chain is built from TRBV12-5 and TRBJ2-1; 7 bases fit TRBD2. The trim removed 6 bases at V and 2 bases at J, leaving 1 base unmatched. CDR1 is LGHNT, CDR2 FRNRAP, per germline. The CDR3 totals 13 residues. The CDR3 region is CASGGLAYNEQFF. CDR3 nucleotides: TGTGCTAGTGGAGGACTAGCCTACAATGAGCAGTTCTTC.

This clone has only a few counts. The chain employs TRBV11-2 and TRBJ2-5, with D possibly matching TRBD2 (5 bases). This CDR3 has 16 amino acids. CDR1 and CDR2 (germline): SGHAT, FQNNGV. Between the trimmed V and J ends, which lost 8 bases and 2 bases, there was a span of 21 bases. For the CDR3, the DNA is TGTGCCAGCCGCCCTGCTTTTAGAGGGCAACAAGAGACCCAGTACTTC. Translation: CASRPAFRGQQETQYF.

The chain recombines TRBV5-4 with TRBJ2-1; 14 bases agree with TRBD2. In germline, CDR1 is SGHNT, CDR2 YYREEE (reference sequence). Germline trimming cut 4 bases from V and 8 bases from J; bases unmatched to any gene: 8. The CDR3 consists of 16 residues. The CDR3 loop reads CASSRLAGGQVDEQFF. The CDR3 bases are TGTGCCAGCAGCCGACTAGCGGGGGGGCAGGTAGATGAGCAGTTCTTC.

This chain uses TRBV6-1 with TRBJ2-5; no firm D call. With 5 bases removed from V and 5 bases from J, the gap between germline ends came to 12 bases. The length of the CDR3 is 13 residues. In germline, CDR1 is MNHNS, CDR2 SASEGT. The CDR3 sequence is CASSIPNGETQYF. The CDR3 bases are TGTGCCAGCAGTATCCCGAATGGTGAGACCCAGTACTTC.

This clone was counted between two and nine times. The chain joins TRBV7-9 to TRBJ2-5; 7 positions match TRBD2. After removal of 4 bases from V and 4 bases from J, the junction contained 12 bases not matched to a gene. CDR3 length: 16 residues. Germline V gives CDR1 SEHNR, CDR2 FQNEAQ (reference sequence). CDR3 bases: TGTGCCAGCAGCTCCCTAGAAGCCCCGGGGGGAGAGACCCAGTACTTC. This translates into CASSSLEAPGGETQYF.

The chain recombines TRBV13 with TRBJ2-2; 9 bases are shared with TRBD1. In germline, CDR1 is PRHDT, CDR2 FYEKMQ (reference sequence). CDR3 length equals 17 residues. Unmatched junction bases numbered 9, after V lost 6 bases and J lost 1 base. The CDR3 loop is CASSFNYRGRNTGELFF. CDR3 nucleotides: TGTGCCAGCAGTTTCAACTACAGGGGGCGGAACACCGGGGAGCTGTTTTTT.

The rearrangement uses TRBV9 and TRBJ2-1; 11 positions agree with TRBD2. The ends lost 2 bases at V and 6 bases at J; junction bases unmatched: 4. CDR1 is SGDLS and CDR2 is YYNGEE in the germline V gene. The CDR3 length is 15 residues. The CDR3 reads CASSVTSGSSNEQFF. The CDR3 coding sequence is TGTGCCAGCAGCGTTACTAGCGGGAGCAGCAATGAGCAGTTCTTC.

This clone has a handful of counts. The rearrangement links TRBV9 to TRBJ2-4, with D hard to call. There are 12 residues in the CDR3. Per germline, CDR1 SGDLS and CDR2 YYNGEE. Trimming took off 2 bases at V and 11 bases at J, with 11 bases between the two ends. Written as DNA, the CDR3 is TGTGCCAGCAGCGTCCTAGACGGCTTTCAGTACTTC. It encodes CASSVLDGFQYF.

This clone was detected only a few times. The chain recombines TRBV28 with TRBJ1-2; D possibly corresponds to TRBD1 (6 bases). CDR1 is MDHEN, CDR2 SYDVKM, per germline. The CDR3 totals 13 residues. Trimming left V 2 bases short and J 8 bases short, with 12 bases between. The CDR3 bases are TGTGCCAGCAGTTTAAGAACGGGGGGCGGCTACACCTTC. Amino acid sequence: CASSLRTGGGYTF.

The V call is TRBV2, the J call TRBJ2-1; 8 nucleotides line up with TRBD2. CDR1 is SNHLY, CDR2 FYNNEI, per germline. The ends lost 6 bases at V and 10 bases at J; junction bases unmatched: 11. The length of the CDR3 is 14 residues. The CDR3 sequence: CASRAGTSTGEQFF. CDR3 DNA sequence: TGTGCCAGCAGAGCCGGGACTAGTACCGGGGAGCAGTTCTTC. The entire variable domain, with the rest obtained from reference TRBV2 and TRBJ2-1, is as follows: EPEVTQTPSHQVTQMGQEVILRCVPISNHLYFYWYRQILGQKVEFLVSFYNNEISEKSEIFDDQFSVERPDGSNFTLKIRSTKLEDSAMYFCASRAGTSTGEQFFGPGTRLTVL.

This clone showed up just a few times. The V and J genes are TRBV4-2 and TRBJ2-4; tentative D call: TRBD2 (5 bases). Germline V gene lookup returns CDR1 LGHNA and CDR2 YNFKEQ. Trimming shortened V by 0 bases and J by 2 bases, and 11 bases separated the two germline ends. The CDR3 runs 16 residues. The CDR3 reads CASSQERVRTKNIQYF. CDR3 DNA sequence: TGTGCCAGCAGCCAAGAGAGGGTTCGAACCAAAAACATTCAGTACTTC.

The J gene is TRBJ2-3, the V gene TRBV6-5; D gene unclear. The CDR3 is 13 amino acids. V was pared by 8 bases and J by 1 base, with 10 bases between. The germline V gene has CDR1 MNHEY and CDR2 SVGAGI. The CDR3 DNA sequence: TGTGCCAGCCGGCTAGGAGGCACAGATACGCAGTATTTT. Translated, it gives CASRLGGTDTQYF.

This clone occurred many times. The V gene is TRBV10-3, the J gene TRBJ2-3, with TRBD2 identical over 10 bases. Germline V lookup: CDR1 ENHRY, CDR2 SYGVKD. The CDR3 length is 15 residues. The ends lost 2 bases at V and 1 base at J; junction bases unmatched: 0. This chain's CDR3 is CAISETSGGTDTQYF. The CDR3 bases are TGTGCCATCAGTGAGACTAGCGGGGGCACAGATACGCAGTATTTT.

The gene calls are TRBV18 and TRBJ1-2; D ambiguous. Germline CDR1 KGHSH, CDR2 LQKENI. The CDR3 extends over 13 amino acids. Between the trimmed V and J ends, which lost 4 bases and 4 bases, there was a span of 10 bases. CDR3 coding DNA: TGTGCCAGCTCACTAGACAAGGGCTATGGCTACACCTTC. Translation gives CASSLDKGYGYTF.

The V gene is TRBV25-1, the J gene TRBJ1-5, with no clear D. This CDR3 spans 13 amino acids. CDR1 and CDR2 (germline): MGHDK, SYGVNS. Deletions cut 1 base from V and 2 bases from J, with 3 bases between. CDR3: CASSEWGNQPQHF. CDR3 nucleotide sequence: TGTGCCAGCAGTGAATGGGGCAATCAGCCCCAGCATTTT.

This clone was recorded only once. V and J are TRBV9 and TRBJ2-5; 7 nucleotides align to TRBD2. The J segment lost 4 bases and the V segment lost 0 bases, leaving 6 bases of the junction unmatched. The germline CDR1 and CDR2 sequences are SGDLS and YYNGEE. The CDR3 length is 15 residues. The CDR3, as DNA: TGTGCCAGCAGCGTAGTGGGCGGGAGACGAGAGACCCAGTACTTC. This sequence encodes CASSVVGGRRETQYF.

For the CDR3, the DNA is TGTGCCAGTAGTATCTTGGGTGACAGGGGATACGAGCAGTACTTC. Protein product: CASSILGDRGYEQYF. This chain links TRBV19 with TRBJ2-7; 8 nucleotides match TRBD1. The germline V gene has CDR1 LNHDA and CDR2 SQIVND (reference sequence). The CDR3 is 15 residues long. Trimming at V came to 3 bases and at J to 4 bases, leaving 8 bases not matched to a gene.

This clone was recorded a few times. The V call is TRBV9, the J call TRBJ2-2; D might be TRBD1 (6 bases). Trimming removed 3 bases at V and 3 bases at J, with 9 bases between. CDR1 is SGDLS and CDR2 is YYNGEE in the germline V gene. The CDR3 runs 14 residues. The CDR3 nucleotides are TGTGCCAGCAGCGACAGGGTTGACACCGGGGAGCTGTTTTTT. Protein: CASSDRVDTGELFF.

The V call is TRBV7-2, the J call TRBJ1-2, with D unclear. From germline, CDR1 is SGHTA and CDR2 FQGNSA. Trimming removed 1 base at V and 6 bases at J, with 12 bases between. This CDR3 contains 14 residues. The CDR3 nucleotides are TGTGCCAGCAGCTTAGTTTCTCAAGGACATGGCTACACCTTC. Translation gives CASSLVSQGHGYTF.

This chain uses TRBV2 with TRBJ1-5; D uncertain. Trimming removed 6 bases at V and 0 bases at J, with 6 bases between. Per the germline V gene, CDR1 is SNHLY and CDR2 is FYNNEI. This CDR3 contains 13 residues. CDR3 loop: CASRDYSNQPQHF. The DNA for the CDR3 is TGTGCCAGCAGAGACTATAGCAATCAGCCCCAGCATTTT.

This clone was found a few times. CDR3 sequence reads: CASSLGPVLYSNQPQHF. In DNA, the CDR3 is TGTGCCAGCAGCTTAGGGCCGGTACTATATAGCAATCAGCCCCAGCATTTT. The chain couples TRBV13 to TRBJ1-5; D remains unclear. The CDR3 has 17 amino acids. Trimming pared 0 bases from V and 0 bases from J, leaving 12 bases between. CDR1 is PRHDT, CDR2 FYEKMQ, per germline (reference sequence).

The chain is built from TRBV6-6 and TRBJ2-3; the D is unclear. V gave up 4 bases and J gave up 2 bases, with 4 bases separating them. CDR3 length: 12 residues. Germline V gives CDR1 MNHNY, CDR2 SVGAGI (reference sequence). Written as DNA, the CDR3 is TGTGCCAGCAGTTCGACCACAGATACGCAGTATTTT. Its translation is CASSSTTDTQYF.

This clone has only a few counts. The chain has TRBV7-2 and TRBJ1-3; no firm D call. The V and J ends lost 3 bases and 0 bases respectively, with 18 bases between them. The length of the CDR3 is 18 residues. CDR1 and CDR2 (germline): SGHTA, FQGNSA. The CDR3 spells CASSFGDLRVYSGNTIYF. The CDR3 region has the DNA TGTGCCAGCAGCTTTGGCGACTTAAGGGTTTACTCTGGAAACACCATATATTTT. The full variable domain, in which reference TRBV7-2 and TRBJ1-3 provide the parts outside the CDR3, is GAGVSQSPSNKVTEKGKDVELRCDPISGHTALYWYRQSLGQGLEFLIYFQGNSAPDKSGLPSDRFSAERTGGSVSTLTIQRTQQEDSAVYLCASSFGDLRVYSGNTIYFGEGSWLTVV.

This clone was counted a few times. The chain links TRBV7-9 to TRBJ1-1; no firm D call. Germline V gives CDR1 SEHNR, CDR2 FQNEAQ (reference sequence). The CDR3 is made up of 14 amino acids. V was shortened by 1 base and J by 2 bases, with 8 bases between the two germline ends. The chain's CDR3 is CASSLETHNTEAFF. In DNA, the CDR3 is TGTGCCAGCAGCTTAGAGACACATAACACTGAAGCTTTCTTT.

This clone has more than one count but fewer than ten. The rearrangement uses TRBV9 and TRBJ1-1, with 7 bases that match TRBD1. Trimming took 6 bases from V and 5 from J; bases not matched to a gene: 7. This CDR3 has 13 amino acids. Germline CDR1 reads SGDLS; CDR2 reads YYNGEE. CDR3 sequence: CASTRQGGTEAFF. In nucleotides, the CDR3 is TGTGCCAGCACGCGACAGGGCGGGACTGAAGCTTTCTTT. Drawing the rest from reference TRBV9 and TRBJ1-1, the complete variable domain is DSGVTQTPKHLITATGQRVTLRCSPRSGDLSVYWYQQSLDQGLQFLIQYYNGEERAKGNILERFSAQQFPDLHSELNLSSLELGDSALYFCASTRQGGTEAFFGQGTRLTVV.

The chain carries TRBV30 and TRBJ1-6; TRBD1 might be the D (6 bases). The CDR3 runs to 15 residues. CDR1 and CDR2 from the germline V gene are GTSNPN and SVGIG (reference sequence). V was pared by 4 bases and J by 7 bases, with 17 bases between. The CDR3: CAWTVYRARNSPLHF. CDR3 nucleotides: TGTGCCTGGACTGTCTACAGGGCCAGGAATTCACCCCTCCACTTT. The whole variable domain, remainder taken from reference TRBV30 and TRBJ1-6, is SQTIHQWPATLVQPVGSPLSLECTVEGTSNPNLYWYRQAAGRGLQLLFYSVGIGQISSEVPQNLSASRPQDRQFILSSKKLLLSDSGFYLCAWTVYRARNSPLHFGNGTRLTVT.